The rows below give T cell receptor beta chains drawn from one sample of a study of sequential checkpoint blockade in melanoma. Repertoires were generated with immunoSEQ multiplex PCR, while TCRdb's copy carries only in-frame clones and drops some. The sample carries fewer than 14,000 clones, roughly two thirds recorded once. This material consisted of CD8+ T cells sorted from blood (inferred from file names), taken from a patient given nivolumab and ipilimumab in sequence. The receptors here all came from a human donor with melanoma. Each CDR3 is given with its conserved first and last residue. The order of the fields is clone size, V gene, D gene, J gene, CDR3 DNA, CDR3 protein. A D gene is named only where the DNA matches it firmly. Size is stated for part of the rows, as once, few or many counts, or as a class when the clone is expanded.

-	TRBV6-7	TRBD1	TRBJ2-7	TGTGCCAGCAGTTACTCCTCCGACAGGGCAACCTACGAGCAGTACTTC	CASSYSSDRATYEQYF
-	TRBV6-6	-	TRBJ2-7	TGTGCCAGCAGTTACAGTCGGGGATACGAGCAGTACTTC	CASSYSRGYEQYF
-	TRBV7-9	-	TRBJ1-1	TGTGCCAGCAGCTTGCCCCTTGGCAGCGTTAACACTGAAGCTTTCTTT	CASSLPLGSVNTEAFF
-	TRBV11-2	TRBD1	TRBJ1-2	TGTGCCAGCAGCCCAGGGACAGGGGAGGGGTATGGCTACACCTTC	CASSPGTGEGYGYTF
-	TRBV2	-	TRBJ2-7	TGTGCCAGCCTCAGGCAAGGTAGGGGTTACGAGCAGTACTTC	CASLRQGRGYEQYF
once	TRBV6-1	-	TRBJ2-1	TGTGCCAGCAGTGATTGGGGCGGTTCTTCCTACAATGAGCAGTTCTTC	CASSDWGGSSYNEQFF
-	TRBV4-1	-	TRBJ2-2	TGCGCCAGCAGCCCCCCCAACACCGGGGAGCTGGTTTTT	CASSPPNTGELVF
-	TRBV19	-	TRBJ2-5	TGTGCCAGTAGTACTATCCAGGGGTTACAAGAGACCCAGTACTTC	CASSTIQGLQETQYF
-	TRBV7-9	-	TRBJ2-5	TGTGCCAGCAGCTTAGGGCTGGGGCTCCAAGAGACCCAGTACTTC	CASSLGLGLQETQYF
-	TRBV13	-	TRBJ1-2	TGTGCCAGCAGCTCCCGACGGGGCTATGGCTACACCTTC	CASSSRRGYGYTF
-	TRBV4-2	TRBD1	TRBJ2-7	TGTGCCAGCAGCGCCACAGGGGACAACTACGAGCAGTACTTC	CASSATGDNYEQYF
-	TRBV28	TRBD2	TRBJ2-7	TGTGCCAGCAGTCACTATCTAGCGGGAGGGGACGAGCAGTACTTC	CASSHYLAGGDEQYF
-	TRBV7-2	-	TRBJ2-7	TGTGCCAGCAGCTACTACTTCTACGAGCAGTACTTC	CASSYYFYEQYF
-	TRBV11-2	TRBD1	TRBJ2-7	TGTGCCAGCACCGGACAGGGGCTCTCCTACGAGCAGTACTTC	CASTGQGLSYEQYF
-	TRBV9	-	TRBJ1-1	TGTGCCAGCAGCGTAGGCGGGGACACTGAAGCTTTCTTT	CASSVGGDTEAFF
-	TRBV19	-	TRBJ1-4	TGTGCCAGTAGTATAGAGGGCGAAAAACTGTTTTTT	CASSIEGEKLFF
-	TRBV7-9	-	TRBJ2-1	TGTGCCAGCAGCTTAGCTTTCGTCAATGAGCAGTTCTTC	CASSLAFVNEQFF
-	TRBV10-3	-	TRBJ1-1	TGTGCCATCTCGGGACACCAGAACACTGAAGCTTTCTTT	CAISGHQNTEAFF